A selection of T cell receptor beta chains follows, all from one sample in a study of shared clonotypes between healthy human individuals. Sequencing was performed with immunoSEQ multiplex PCR; in TCRdb, only in-frame clones are kept and a portion is missing. The profile shows roughly 530,000 clones, 90% to 97% of them singletons. The sample consisted of naive CD4+ T cells sorted from blood. These receptors were collected from a woman aged 25 to 39 in good health. Both conserved end residues are part of each CDR3.

CASSLVLAGTYEQYF | TRBJ2-7 | TRBV7-8
CASSPADRPNYGYTF | TRBJ1-2 | TRBV28
CARNRSGANVLTF | TRBJ2-6 | TRBV6-8
CASSFTSGRYEQFF | TRBJ2-1 | TRBV27
CASSLVAGMNTEAFF | TRBJ1-1 | TRBV7-8
CASSLDLARQDEQFF | TRBJ2-1 | TRBV11-3
CASSLSDGGRIYPYEQYF | TRBJ2-7 | TRBV27
CSADGTYEQYF | TRBJ2-7 | TRBV20-1
CASSADSNEQFF | TRBJ2-1 | TRBV18
CASRGQGNTGELFF | TRBJ2-2 | TRBV5-1
CASSLSRRTGAFNGYTF | TRBJ1-2 | TRBV5-1
CASSFRVGSGNTIYF | TRBJ1-3 | TRBV7-2
CASSQDRGSNQPQHF | TRBJ1-5 | TRBV4-1
CASSPESGANNEQFF | TRBJ2-1 | TRBV18
CASSLGVPLYEQYF | - | TRBV28
CASTGVQETQYF | TRBJ2-5 | TRBV7-9
CASSLAPEHLGYEQYF | TRBJ2-7 | TRBV7-2
CASSVEAGTGGEKLFF | TRBJ1-4 | TRBV9
CASSPPSQETQYF | TRBJ2-5 | TRBV18
CASSLASGGPYEQYF | TRBJ2-7 | TRBV7-2
CASNPGVGQPQHF | TRBJ1-5 | TRBV2
CASSSPHSAFGEKLFF | TRBJ1-4 | TRBV11-2
CASSGRQGSYEQYF | TRBJ2-7 | TRBV5-4
CASSLSIAPGQPQHF | TRBJ1-5 | TRBV7-8
CASSLRGNEQYF | TRBJ2-7 | TRBV11-1
CASSGYLGSTEAFF | TRBJ1-1 | TRBV6-4
CASSATGQETQYF | TRBJ2-5 | TRBV6-1
CASSTGQETQYF | TRBJ2-5 | TRBV27
CASSPRTGDGGETQYF | TRBJ2-5 | TRBV18
CASSPPGQETQYF | TRBJ2-5 | TRBV18
CASSLDGSYLYGYTF | TRBJ1-2 | TRBV28
CASSSLATGGELFF | TRBJ2-2 | TRBV7-2
CASRGTGGGEQYF | TRBJ2-7 | TRBV6-5
CASSLYDRNTEAFF | TRBJ1-1 | TRBV5-1
CASSLTGGNTEAFF | TRBJ1-1 | TRBV5-1
CASSPTRLAGAYEQYF | TRBJ2-7 | TRBV5-4
CASSLTGVANTEAFF | TRBJ1-1 | TRBV7-9
CASKIDRGSNQPQHF | TRBJ1-5 | TRBV6-5
CASSQEPASEQYF | TRBJ2-7 | TRBV4-1
CASKELNTDTQYF | TRBJ2-3 | TRBV19
CASRSGTGADTQYF | TRBJ2-3 | TRBV10-1
CASSLGWAGEQYF | TRBJ2-7 | TRBV11-2
CASSLTAIQPQHF | TRBJ1-5 | TRBV2
CASSDASTHDPLTF | TRBJ2-7 | TRBV25-1
CASKSGRAMGETQYF | TRBJ2-5 | TRBV19
CASSFSGGRYQPQHF | TRBJ1-5 | TRBV28
CASSQEGNSYNEQFF | TRBJ2-1 | TRBV4-2